One sample yielded the 20 T cell receptor beta chains listed below, sequenced in a study of T cell repertoires in cytomegalovirus infection. TCRdb ran MiXCR on the reads and lists one entry per CDR3 protein. Altogether around 800,000 distinct CDR3 sequences are present, 32% being singletons, with the ten largest covering 12%. Their cognate antigens are unknown. The sample here was cultured CD8+ T cells from PBMCs, taken from culture after CMV antigen stimulation. The receptors shown here come from a human donor in good health (CMV status not recorded). Some clones in this sample may be carry-over from other donors' samples.

This chain links TRBV12-3 or TRBV12-4 with TRBJ2-2; D gene ambiguous. This CDR3 spans 13 amino acids. V lost 5 bases, J lost 5 bases, and 9 bases lay in between. The CDR3 here is CASSGVRTGELFF. In DNA, the CDR3 is TGTGCCAGCAGTGGGGTGCGGACCGGGGAGCTGTTTTTT.

This clonotype was seen a few times. The chain links TRBV6-2 or TRBV6-3 to TRBJ2-1; TRBD1 matches 9 bases. The CDR3 has 18 amino acids. The germline CDR1 and CDR2 sequences are MNHEY and SVGEGT. J was trimmed by 5 bases and V by 0 bases; bases with no gene match: 11. The CDR3 spells CASSYSTGRDRVDNEQFF. For the CDR3, the DNA is TGTGCCAGCAGTTACTCGACCGGCAGGGACAGGGTCGACAATGAGCAGTTCTTC.

This clonotype was counted at least ten times. This chain uses TRBV7-2 with TRBJ2-1; D is uncertain. The germline gives CDR1 SGHTA, CDR2 FQGNSA. The CDR3 is 16 residues long. Trimming removed 1 base from V and 8 bases from J, with 18 bases in between. CDR3 nucleotides: TGTGCCAGCAGCTTAGTCTTAGGGATCGGAGACTATGAGCAGTTCTTC. This sequence encodes CASSLVLGIGDYEQFF.

As to this clonotype: This may be a read error, as it is one base from a much larger clone. The V and J genes are TRBV7-4 and TRBJ2-1, with 12 positions matching TRBD2. The CDR3 runs 15 residues. CDR1 is SGHVT, CDR2 SQSDAQ, per germline. Trimming at V came to 6 bases and at J to 9 bases, leaving 9 bases not matched to a gene. This CDR3 reads CASSRGLAGGTEQFF. CDR3 bases: TGTGCCAGCAGTAGGGGACTAGCGGGCGGCACTGAGCAGTTCTTC.

As regards this clonotype: A clone one base away is much larger, so this may be a read error. The chain combines TRBV7-2 with TRBJ2-5, with 8 bases aligning to TRBD2. The CDR3 spans 15 residues. The germline V gene has CDR1 SGHTA and CDR2 FQGNSA. The CDR3 reads CVSSLNPGGGETQYF. DNA of the CDR3: TGTGTCAGCAGCTTAAATCCGGGGGGGGGAGAGACCCAGTACTTC.

There are a few counts of this clonotype. Its ends do not fully match the called genes, so a read error is possible. The J gene is TRBJ1-1, the V gene TRBV19; TRBD1 might be the D (5 bases). The germline CDR1 and CDR2 sequences are LNHDA and SQIVND (reference sequence). The CDR3 totals 13 residues. CDR3 residues: CASSIRAVPEAFF. As DNA, the CDR3 is TGTGCCAGTAGTATCAGGGCAGTGCCTGAGGCTTTCTTT.

In its sample, this clonotype was seen many times. The chain employs TRBV27 and TRBJ2-7; TRBD2 is a possible D gene (6 bases). The germline CDR1 and CDR2 sequences are MNHEY and SMNVEV (reference sequence). Trimming took off 6 bases at V and 3 bases at J, with 15 bases between the two ends. The CDR3 length is 14 residues. The CDR3 here is CASSLVGGGYEQYF. CDR3 DNA sequence: TGTGCCAGCAGCCTCGTGGGGGGAGGCTACGAGCAGTACTTC.

Ten or more counts support this clonotype. The rearrangement uses TRBV7-8 and TRBJ2-2, with 8 bases aligning to TRBD1. Germline CDR1 reads SGHVS; CDR2 reads FQNEAQ. Trimming removed 7 bases from V and 7 bases from J; junction bases left unmatched: 11. This CDR3 has 15 residues. CDR3 sequence: CASTLSRGHGGELFF. The CDR3 DNA is TGTGCCAGCACCCTCTCCAGGGGGCACGGCGGGGAGCTGTTTTTT.

This clonotype was counted many times. The CDR3 reads CASSSLDEQYF. CDR3 coding DNA: TGTGCCAGCAGCTCCCTAGACGAGCAGTACTTC. This chain links TRBV7-9 with TRBJ2-7; no definite D call. V lost 4 bases, J lost 5 bases, and 6 bases lay in between. CDR1 and CDR2 from the germline V gene are SEHNR and FQNEAQ (reference sequence). The CDR3 runs to 11 residues.

The chain has TRBV6-4 and TRBJ2-2; D remains ambiguous. This CDR3 comprises 13 residues. With 2 bases removed from V and 5 bases from J, the gap between germline ends came to 6 bases. Germline CDR1 reads MRHNA; CDR2 reads SNTAGT. The CDR3 DNA sequence: TGTGCCAGCAGTGACGAAGGAACCGGGGAGCTGTTTTTT. Translated: CASSDEGTGELFF.

The CDR3 DNA reads as TGTGCCAGCAGCGCGGTTGACAGGATTAACACCGGGGAGCTGTTTTTT. This translates into CASSAVDRINTGELFF. The rearrangement uses TRBV9 and TRBJ2-2; tentative D call: TRBD1 (6 bases). Germline-derived CDR1 and CDR2 are SGDLS and YYNGEE. The CDR3 has 16 residues. The V and J ends lost 3 bases and 2 bases respectively, with 14 bases between them.

There are a few counts of this clonotype. This chain joins TRBV6-4 and TRBJ1-1, with D hard to call. The CDR3 contains 16 residues. In germline, CDR1 is MRHNA, CDR2 SNTAGT. The V and J ends lost 4 bases and 6 bases respectively, with 21 bases between them. The CDR3 is CASSGYPGTSTPEAFF. In DNA form, the CDR3 reads TGTGCCAGCAGTGGATATCCAGGAACCTCGACTCCTGAAGCTTTCTTT.

This clonotype has a handful of counts. The V gene is TRBV24-1, the J gene TRBJ2-3; D remains unclear. The CDR3 contains 14 residues. The V gene lost 0 bases and the J gene lost 3 bases, with 6 bases spanning the gap. From germline, CDR1 is KGHDR and CDR2 SFDVKD. CDR3 amino acids: CATSDLDGTDTQYF. Written as DNA, the CDR3 is TGTGCCACCAGTGATTTGGATGGGACAGATACGCAGTATTTT.

The chain uses TRBV6-1 and TRBJ1-5, with a possible D match to TRBD1 (5 bases). This CDR3 is 15 amino acids long. V lost 6 bases and J 7 bases, leaving 19 bases between the germline ends. Per the germline V gene, CDR1 is MNHNS and CDR2 is SASEGT. CDR3 DNA sequence: TGTGCCAGCAGCGGGCTGGGGCATACTAGACAGCCCCAGCATTTT. Translating gives CASSGLGHTRQPQHF.

This clonotype was counted ten times or more. The CDR3 DNA is TGTGCCAGCAGCAAAGGACAGGCGGCCGGGGTATATGGCTACACCTTC. Protein: CASSKGQAAGVYGYTF. The chain joins TRBV27 to TRBJ1-2; 7 bases agree with TRBD1. This CDR3 comprises 16 residues. V gave up 6 bases and J gave up 5 bases; unmatched junction bases: 15. Germline V gene sequence: CDR1 MNHEY, CDR2 SMNVEV (reference sequence).

This rearrangement joins TRBV5-6 to TRBJ1-3; D perhaps matches TRBD1 (5 bases). The germline gives CDR1 SGHDT, CDR2 YYEEEE. The V end lost 1 base, the J end lost 2 bases, and 10 bases lay between the germline ends. The CDR3 contains 15 residues. The CDR3 here is CASSLRGITGNTIYF. Here the CDR3 DNA reads TGTGCCAGCAGCTTGCGGGGGATCACTGGAAACACCATATATTTT.

With respect to this clonotype: This could be a read error, since a much larger clone is one nucleotide away. The chain combines TRBV19 with TRBJ1-5; possible D gene TRBD1, 6 bases. Germline V gives CDR1 LNHDA, CDR2 SQIVND (reference sequence). This CDR3 is 15 amino acids long. CDR3 loop: CVSSLYWGPNQPQHF. DNA for the CDR3: TGTGTCAGTAGTCTATATTGGGGGCCCAATCAGCCCCAGCATTTT.

The genes are TRBV4-2 and TRBJ2-1, with 10 positions matching TRBD2. Looked up from germline, CDR1 is LGHNA and CDR2 is YNFKEQ. V shed 1 base and J 1 base; nucleotides not matched to a gene: 10. The CDR3 has 19 residues. CDR3 protein: CASSQVSSGGAWSYNEQFF. The DNA for the CDR3 is TGTGCCAGCAGCCAAGTCTCGAGCGGGGGGGCCTGGTCCTACAATGAGCAGTTCTTC.

This clonotype has just a few counts. The CDR3 protein is CASSSFKGGGTTDYNEQFF. The CDR3 nucleotides read TGTGCCAGCAGCTCCTTTAAGGGTGGGGGTACCACTGACTACAATGAGCAGTTCTTC. The chain couples TRBV7-9 to TRBJ2-1, with D perhaps being TRBD1 or TRBD2 (5 bases each). The CDR3 has 19 residues. Germline CDR1 and CDR2: SEHNR and FQNEAQ (reference sequence). Trimming cost V 4 bases and J 3 bases, with 25 bases left between them.

This chain joins TRBV12-3 or TRBV12-4 and TRBJ1-1; the D is unclear. With 1 base removed from V and 1 base from J, the gap between germline ends came to 7 bases. The CDR3 sequence is 14 residues long. This CDR3 is CASSLELQNTEAFF. The CDR3 DNA sequence: TGTGCCAGCAGTTTAGAACTGCAGAACACTGAAGCTTTCTTT.